The 19 T cell receptor beta chains below were found in one sample sequenced in a study of cytomegalovirus exposure and HLA in healthy donors. In the PCR, 60 Vbeta and 13 Jbeta primers were used. Repertoires were generated with immunoSEQ multiplex PCR, while TCRdb's copy carries only in-frame clones and drops some. Of about 170,000 clones listed, about three quarters are singletons. Sequences were obtained from PBMCs. All receptors come from a woman aged 45-65 years in good health and CMV-seropositive.

The V gene is TRBV4-1, the J gene TRBJ1-1; D gene uncertain. The CDR3 is made up of 15 amino acids. From germline, CDR1 is MGHRA and CDR2 YSYEKL. V gave up 4 bases and J gave up 3 bases, with 15 bases separating them. This CDR3 reads CASSRKSERDTEAFF. DNA of the CDR3: TGCGCCAGCAGCCGAAAGTCGGAGAGGGACACTGAAGCTTTCTTT.

The V and J genes are TRBV27 and TRBJ1-5; tentatively, D is TRBD1 (5 bases). The germline V gene has CDR1 MNHEY and CDR2 SMNVEV (reference sequence). The CDR3 has 16 amino acids. Deletions cut 4 bases from V and 2 bases from J, with 15 bases between. The CDR3 nucleotides are TGTGCCAGCAGTTATTCGGCGGGGCCCCGCAATCAGCCCCAGCATTTT. This gives the protein CASSYSAGPRNQPQHF.

J is TRBJ1-5 and V is TRBV18; D gene unclear. Trimming removed 0 bases at V and 3 bases at J, with 6 bases between. The germline V gene has CDR1 KGHSH and CDR2 LQKENI. There are 14 residues in the CDR3. The CDR3 bases are TGTGCCAGCTCACCACCACAGCACAATCAGCCCCAGCATTTT. Translating it yields CASSPPQHNQPQHF.

This clone was recorded only once. This chain links TRBV27 with TRBJ2-7; D not certain. The germline V and J ends were trimmed by 2 bases and 2 bases, with 10 bases remaining between them. The CDR3 contains 14 residues. The germline V gene encodes CDR1 MNHEY and CDR2 SMNVEV (reference sequence). CDR3 amino acids: CASSLNGATYEQYF. CDR3 in DNA: TGTGCCAGCAGTTTAAATGGAGCTACCTACGAGCAGTACTTC.

This sequence joins TRBV6-1 and TRBJ2-7; maybe TRBD1 (6 bases). V lost 6 bases to trimming and J lost 4 bases, with 25 bases between them. This CDR3 contains 17 residues. The germline V gene has CDR1 MNHNS and CDR2 SASEGT. The CDR3 coding sequence is TGTGCCAGCAGGGAAACACACTCAGCCGGGACACCGTACGAGCAGTACTTC. Translating it yields CASRETHSAGTPYEQYF.

This clone was observed a few times. This chain uses TRBV25-1 with TRBJ2-7, with 13 bases fitting TRBD2. This CDR3 is 14 amino acids long. Per germline, CDR1 MGHDK and CDR2 SYGVNS. V was clipped by 4 bases and J by 7 bases; unmatched bases: 4. The CDR3 nucleotides are TGTGCCAGCAGTGGCCCACTAGCGGGAGGGGAGCAGTACTTC. Translation gives CASSGPLAGGEQYF.

Written as DNA, the CDR3 is TGTGCCAGCAGTTACTCGCGGGGTATAACGAACACTGAAGCTTTCTTT. Protein sequence: CASSYSRGITNTEAFF. The chain employs TRBV6-5 and TRBJ1-1; D unresolved. Trimming removed 0 bases from V and 1 base from J, with 12 bases in between. Germline V gene sequence: CDR1 MNHEY, CDR2 SVGAGI. This CDR3 has 16 amino acids.

This clone was detected only a few times. The V and J genes are TRBV10-1 and TRBJ2-7; a possible D gene is TRBD2 (5 bases). Germline V gives CDR1 WNHNN, CDR2 SYGVQD (reference sequence). The CDR3 sequence is 12 residues long. The ends were cut back, 4 bases at V and 5 bases at J, with 9 bases in the middle. The CDR3 sequence: CASSGPGNEQYF. CDR3 nucleotide sequence: TGCGCCAGCAGTGGCCCCGGGAACGAGCAGTACTTC.

V usage is TRBV13 and J usage is TRBJ2-7; 12 positions match TRBD2. Germline lookup yields CDR1 PRHDT and CDR2 FYEKMQ (reference sequence). V lost 5 bases to trimming and J lost 3 bases; unmatched junction nucleotides: 8. The CDR3 covers 16 residues. CDR3 sequence: CASSEGLAGGSYEQYF. DNA of the CDR3: TGTGCCAGCAGCGAAGGCCTAGCGGGAGGGAGCTACGAGCAGTACTTC. Full variable domain (remainder filled in from reference TRBV13 and TRBJ2-7): AAGVIQSPRHLIKEKRETATLKCYPIPRHDTVYWYQQGPGQDPQFLISFYEKMQSDKGSIPDRFSAQQFSDYHSELNMSSLELGDSALYFCASSEGLAGGSYEQYFGPGTRLTVT.

This sequence joins TRBV5-1 and TRBJ1-3; D not resolved. The CDR3 extends over 15 amino acids. Deletions cut 4 bases from V and 0 bases from J, with 11 bases between. Germline V lookup: CDR1 SGHRS, CDR2 YFSETQ. The CDR3 DNA reads TGCGCCAGCAGCCTAGGACGGGGCTCTGGAAACACCATATATTTT. It encodes CASSLGRGSGNTIYF.

This clone was counted only a few times. The rearrangement joins TRBV10-3 to TRBJ1-3; D is ambiguous. V shed 7 bases and J shed 2 bases, with 15 bases lying between them. This CDR3 is 15 amino acids long. Per germline, CDR1 ENHRY and CDR2 SYGVKD. CDR3 in DNA: TGTGCCATCAACCCAGGCATCTCTGCTGGAAACACCATATATTTT. Residues: CAINPGISAGNTIYF.

The chain has TRBV6-1 and TRBJ1-6, with D perhaps matching TRBD1 (6 bases). The V gene's germline CDR1 is MNHNS and CDR2 SASEGT. The V end lost 1 base, the J end lost 1 base, and 11 bases lay between the germline ends. CDR3 length equals 17 residues. As DNA, the CDR3 is TGTGCCAGCAGTGAAGGGCAGGGGAAGTCCTATAATTCACCCCTCCACTTT. Translation: CASSEGQGKSYNSPLHF.

The rearrangement links TRBV5-1 to TRBJ1-4, with D possibly being TRBD1 (5 bases). From germline, CDR1 is SGHRS and CDR2 YFSETQ. The V gene lost 5 bases and the J gene lost 4 bases, with 9 bases spanning the gap. This CDR3 is 13 amino acids long. The CDR3 here is CASRQAFNEKLFF. The CDR3 DNA reads as TGCGCCAGCAGACAGGCATTTAATGAAAAACTGTTTTTT.

This clone was seen more than once but under ten times. This sequence joins TRBV19 and TRBJ2-1; 11 bases match TRBD2. This CDR3 has 13 residues. V trimming: 8 bases; J trimming: 9 bases; junction bases outside the gene matches: 6. In germline, CDR1 is LNHDA, CDR2 SQIVND (reference sequence). The CDR3 sequence is CASGFLAGGEQFF. The CDR3 DNA reads TGTGCCAGTGGGTTCCTAGCGGGGGGTGAGCAGTTCTTC.

A single count supports this clone. This chain links TRBV4-3 with TRBJ1-1, with D tentatively TRBD1 (5 bases). Per the germline V gene, CDR1 is LGHNA and CDR2 is YSLEER. Trimming removed 3 bases from V and 3 bases from J, with 8 bases in between. There are 13 residues in the CDR3. Written as DNA, the CDR3 is TGCGCCAGCAGCCAGCCGGGGGACACTGAAGCTTTCTTT. Translating gives CASSQPGDTEAFF.

The J gene is TRBJ1-1, the V gene TRBV6-6; D unresolved. V was trimmed by 6 bases and J by 6 bases, leaving 14 bases between them. Germline V gene data show CDR1 as MNHNY and CDR2 as SVGAGI (reference sequence). The CDR3 totals 13 residues. Here the CDR3 DNA reads TGTGCCAGCAGGCCCGATCTGCTAGCTGAAGCTTTCTTT. Translating gives CASRPDLLAEAFF.

The CDR3 is CAISELLAKNIQYF. As DNA, the CDR3 is TGTGCCATCAGTGAGCTACTAGCCAAAAACATTCAGTACTTC. This chain connects TRBV10-3 to TRBJ2-4, with D uncertain. Germline CDR1 is ENHRY and CDR2 is SYGVKD. This CDR3 region has 14 residues. The ends were cut back, 2 bases at V and 0 bases at J, with 5 bases in the middle.

The chain joins TRBV7-9 to TRBJ2-3, with 9 bases matching TRBD2. Germline values: CDR1 SEHNR, CDR2 FQNEAQ (reference sequence). The CDR3 has 15 residues. Trimming removed 8 bases from V and 3 bases from J; junction bases left unmatched: 9. The CDR3 nucleotides read TGTGCCAGCCCCCTCGGCGGGGGGGCGACAGATACGCAGTATTTT. It is translated as CASPLGGGATDTQYF.

The V and J genes are TRBV4-1 and TRBJ2-7; no clear D gene. Germline-derived CDR1 and CDR2 are MGHRA and YSYEKL. V lost 4 bases and J lost 0, with 19 bases in between. The CDR3 loop spans 17 amino acids. As DNA, the CDR3 is TGCGCCAGCAGCCCTTTAACTGATCCCTACAGCTCCTACGAGCAGTACTTC. It is translated as CASSPLTDPYSSYEQYF.